One and the same sample provided the 29 T cell receptor beta chains below, sequenced in a study of CD8 T cells in Susac syndrome. cDNA came from around 0.5 to 1 ug RNA primed by random hexamers. TCRdb reprocessed the immunoSEQ multiplex PCR reads with MiXCR, giving one entry per CDR3 protein. Here the sample spans about 82,000 distinct CDR3 sequences, about 96% being singletons. The sequenced sample consisted of CD8+ T cells from PBMCs. The receptors originated from a human donor with Susac syndrome.

The count of this clonotype is one. The rearrangement joins TRBV3-1 to TRBJ2-7, with D possibly matching TRBD1 (6 bases). Germline-derived CDR1 and CDR2 are LGHDT and YNNKEL (reference sequence). The V gene lost 6 bases and the J gene lost 3 bases, with 12 bases spanning the gap. This CDR3 spans 13 amino acids. Here the CDR3 DNA reads TGTGCCAGCAGTCACAGGGTTAACTACGAGCAGTACTTC. It encodes CASSHRVNYEQYF.

J is TRBJ1-4 and V is TRBV29-1, with D tentatively TRBD1 (5 bases). The V and J ends lost 6 bases and 5 bases respectively, with 13 bases between them. The CDR3 has 13 residues. CDR1 SQVTM and CDR2 ANQGSEA come from the germline V gene. The CDR3 nucleotides read TGCAGCGTCAGAGGACGGGGGAATGAAAAACTGTTTTTT. This encodes CSVRGRGNEKLFF.

The chain employs TRBV29-1 and TRBJ1-1; no firm D call. V lost 1 base to trimming and J lost 4 bases, with 10 bases between them. This CDR3 spans 13 amino acids. Looked up from germline, CDR1 is SQVTM and CDR2 is ANQGSEA. CDR3 region: CSVEGASGTEAFF. The CDR3 DNA sequence: TGCAGCGTTGAAGGGGCTTCTGGCACTGAAGCTTTCTTT.

This clonotype occurred once. This chain uses TRBV27 with TRBJ2-1, with D uncertain. The CDR3 has 15 amino acids. Trimming took off 1 base at V and 1 base at J, with 8 bases between the two ends. Looked up from germline, CDR1 is MNHEY and CDR2 is SMNVEV (reference sequence). CDR3 sequence: CASSLLGWSYNEQFF. CDR3 DNA: TGTGCCAGCAGTTTATTGGGGTGGTCCTACAATGAGCAGTTCTTC.

The chain is built from TRBV30 and TRBJ1-5, with D hard to call. The V end was cut by 2 bases, the J end by 0 bases, with 11 bases between. CDR3 size: 15 residues. The germline gives CDR1 GTSNPN, CDR2 SVGIG (reference sequence). The CDR3 DNA sequence: TGTGCCTGGAGTTCGAGGGCCGGTAGCAATCAGCCCCAGCATTTT. This encodes CAWSSRAGSNQPQHF.

The V gene is TRBV6-6, the J gene TRBJ1-5; 7 bases match TRBD1. Germline CDR1 and CDR2: MNHNY and SVGAGI (reference sequence). The V gene end was trimmed by 10 bases and the J gene end by 3 bases; junction bases not matched to a gene: 3. The CDR3 consists of 12 residues. The DNA for the CDR3 is TGTGCCATAGGGGGCCCCAATCAGCCCCAGCATTTT. Translating it yields CAIGGPNQPQHF.

The V call is TRBV14, the J call TRBJ2-7; 7 nucleotides match TRBD1. The V gene end was trimmed by 3 bases and the J gene end by 4 bases; junction bases not matched to a gene: 12. CDR1 is SGHDN and CDR2 is FVKESK in the germline V gene. The CDR3 contains 16 residues. Here the CDR3 reads CASSHPTDRNRYEQYF. The CDR3 region has the DNA TGTGCCAGCAGCCACCCTACGGACAGGAATCGGTACGAGCAGTACTTC.

The CDR3 DNA is TGTGCCAGCAGTGAATACTCCTCTGGAGGAGAGACCCAGTACTTC. Its translation: CASSEYSSGGETQYF. J is TRBJ2-5 and V is TRBV25-1, with D tentatively TRBD2 (5 bases). There are 15 residues in the CDR3. CDR1 MGHDK and CDR2 SYGVNS come from the germline V gene. Trimming removed 0 bases from V and 4 bases from J, with 12 bases in between.

The rearrangement links TRBV4-2 to TRBJ1-2; weak D call: TRBD1 (6 bases). Germline CDR1 reads LGHNA; CDR2 reads YNFKEQ. The CDR3 spans 15 residues. V was pared by 1 base and J by 4 bases, with 13 bases between. In DNA, the CDR3 is TGTGCCAGCAGCCAAGTCGAGGGGGTCGCCTATGGCTACACCTTC. Its translation: CASSQVEGVAYGYTF.

This chain's CDR3 is CASSLETVAYGYTF. As DNA, the CDR3 is TGCGCCAGCAGCTTGGAGACAGTCGCCTATGGCTACACCTTC. The chain is built from TRBV5-1 and TRBJ1-2; D perhaps matches TRBD1 (5 bases). CDR1 and CDR2 from the germline V gene are SGHRS and YFSETQ. With 0 bases removed from V and 4 bases from J, the gap between germline ends came to 10 bases. This CDR3 region has 14 residues.

V and J are TRBV7-9 and TRBJ1-2, with D possibly matching TRBD1 (5 bases). Germline V gene lookup returns CDR1 SEHNR and CDR2 FQNEAQ (reference sequence). V shed 5 bases and J shed 7 bases, with 17 bases lying between them. This CDR3 spans 14 amino acids. The CDR3 is CASSPQGPMGGYTF. CDR3 coding DNA: TGTGCCAGCAGCCCCCAGGGCCCGATGGGTGGCTACACCTTC. Full variable domain (missing parts from reference TRBV7-9 and TRBJ1-2): DTGVSQNPRHKITKRGQNVTFRCDPISEHNRLYWYRQTLGQGPEFLTYFQNEAQLEKSRLLSDRFSAERPKGSFSTLEIQRTEQGDSAMYLCASSPQGPMGGYTFGSGTRLTVV.

The chain employs TRBV28 and TRBJ2-1; 9 nucleotides line up with TRBD1. The junction had 8 bases not matched to a gene; V was cut back by 8 bases and J by 3 bases. The CDR3 runs to 15 residues. Looked up from germline, CDR1 is MDHEN and CDR2 is SYDVKM. The CDR3 DNA reads TGTGCCAGCCTTACCGGGACAGGGTTCTACAATGAGCAGTTCTTC. Encoded protein: CASLTGTGFYNEQFF.

This chain links TRBV6-5 with TRBJ1-2; no firm D call. The V gene's germline CDR1 is MNHEY and CDR2 SVGAGI. CDR3 length equals 15 residues. With 0 bases removed from V and 4 bases from J, the gap between germline ends came to 12 bases. CDR3 amino acids: CASSYSTETSYGYTF. CDR3 bases: TGTGCCAGCAGTTACTCGACCGAAACCAGCTATGGCTACACCTTC.

This chain links TRBV20-1 with TRBJ2-1; D ambiguous. Between the trimmed V and J ends, which lost 0 bases and 4 bases, there was a span of 16 bases. The CDR3 runs 16 residues. Looked up from germline, CDR1 is DFQATT and CDR2 is SNEGSKA (reference sequence). CDR3 region: CSARDRLSEGYNEQFF. The CDR3 bases are TGCAGTGCTAGAGATAGGCTCTCCGAAGGTTACAATGAGCAGTTCTTC.

The gene calls are TRBV20-1 and TRBJ2-5; 10 nucleotides match TRBD1. This CDR3 spans 15 amino acids. After removal of 5 bases from V and 2 bases from J, the junction contained 8 bases not matched to a gene. Germline-derived CDR1 and CDR2 are DFQATT and SNEGSKA (reference sequence). CDR3 sequence: CSAVSRDRGQETQYF. In nucleotides, the CDR3 is TGCAGTGCTGTCTCCCGGGACAGGGGACAAGAGACCCAGTACTTC.

The chain recombines TRBV11-2 with TRBJ1-3; D remains ambiguous. Trimming removed 4 bases at V and 2 bases at J, with 9 bases between. Per the germline V gene, CDR1 is SGHAT and CDR2 is FQNNGV. The CDR3 is 14 amino acids. The CDR3 bases are TGTGCCAGCAGCTCCCCCGGCACTGGAAACACCATATATTTT. Its translation: CASSSPGTGNTIYF.

This chain joins TRBV29-1 and TRBJ1-4; possible D gene TRBD1, 6 bases. This CDR3 is 15 amino acids long. V lost 4 bases and J lost 4, with 16 bases in between. The V gene's germline CDR1 is SQVTM and CDR2 ANQGSEA. CDR3 sequence: CSVGRSGQVNEKLFF. The DNA for the CDR3 is TGCAGCGTTGGTCGATCGGGACAAGTTAATGAAAAACTGTTTTTT.

V gene TRBV27 combines with J gene TRBJ1-5; TRBD1 is a possible D gene (6 bases). The CDR3 length is 14 residues. CDR1 is MNHEY, CDR2 SMNVEV, per germline (reference sequence). Trimming stripped 4 bases from V and 0 bases from J, with 7 bases between. The CDR3 loop is CASSSQGSNQPQHF. The CDR3 DNA sequence: TGTGCCAGCAGTTCACAGGGTAGCAATCAGCCCCAGCATTTT.

The chain recombines TRBV6-5 with TRBJ2-7, with TRBD1 as a possible D gene (6 bases). Trimming took off 5 bases at V and 3 bases at J, with 14 bases between the two ends. The CDR3 sequence is 14 residues long. The germline CDR1 and CDR2 sequences are MNHEY and SVGAGI. The CDR3 DNA follows: TGTGCCAGCAGTGCCGACAGGAAAGGCTACGAGCAGTACTTC. Protein sequence: CASSADRKGYEQYF.

The V and J genes are TRBV30 and TRBJ1-6; D is unclear. Germline CDR1 reads GTSNPN; CDR2 reads SVGIG (reference sequence). The V end was cut by 2 bases, the J end by 2 bases, with 10 bases between. This CDR3 has 15 residues. The CDR3: CAWSTQIPYNSPLHF. The CDR3 DNA is TGTGCCTGGAGTACCCAGATCCCCTATAATTCACCCCTCCACTTT.

The chain has TRBV30 and TRBJ2-7; 7 positions match TRBD1. The CDR3 is made up of 14 amino acids. Germline values: CDR1 GTSNPN, CDR2 SVGIG (reference sequence). V was pared by 5 bases and J by 1 base, with 8 bases of the junction left unmatched. The DNA for the CDR3 is TGTGCCTGGGGGGACAGCCAAAAATCCTACGAGCAGTACTTC. It codes for CAWGDSQKSYEQYF.

The count of this clonotype is one. Here the CDR3 DNA reads TGTGCCAGCAGTCAGGGATCTCAGCCCCAGCATTTT. Its translation: CASSQGSQPQHF. J is TRBJ1-5 and V is TRBV2; D may be TRBD1 (5 bases). Trimming took 5 bases from V and 6 from J, leaving 8 bases between them. The CDR3 totals 12 residues. Germline loops: CDR1 SNHLY, CDR2 FYNNEI.

J is TRBJ1-2 and V is TRBV6-5; D might be TRBD1 (6 bases). Trimming removed 6 bases at V and 4 bases at J, with 12 bases between. The germline V gene encodes CDR1 MNHEY and CDR2 SVGAGI. The length of the CDR3 is 13 residues. The CDR3 region is CASSTTGSYGYTF. The CDR3 coding sequence is TGTGCCAGCAGCACGACAGGATCCTATGGCTACACCTTC.

The rearrangement links TRBV19 to TRBJ2-7, with TRBD2 identical over 11 bases. Germline CDR1 is LNHDA and CDR2 is SQIVND (reference sequence). CDR3 length: 14 amino acids. J lost 5 bases, V lost 9 bases, and 9 bases had no gene match. The CDR3 region has the DNA TGTGCCAGCCAGGAGACTAGCGGGGTGCACGAGCAGTACTTC. Its translation: CASQETSGVHEQYF.

Details on this clonotype: A junction boundary mismatches the germline segment, possibly from a read error. The chain carries TRBV3-1 and TRBJ2-5; maybe TRBD1 (6 bases). CDR3 size: 14 residues. Germline V CDR1 and CDR2: LGHDT, YNNKEL (reference sequence). The CDR3 region is CASSQGGSKETQYF. In DNA, the CDR3 is TGTGCCAGCAGTCAAGGGGGTAGTAAAGAGACCCAGTACTTC.

V is TRBV4-2 and J is TRBJ2-1, with a weak D call TRBD2 (5 bases). The CDR3 has 12 amino acids. Germline V gives CDR1 LGHNA, CDR2 YNFKEQ. V lost 7 bases to trimming and J lost 8 bases, with 12 bases between them. The CDR3 protein is CASTTHGDEQFF. The CDR3 DNA follows: TGTGCCAGCACCACCCACGGGGATGAGCAGTTCTTC.

The rearrangement joins TRBV29-1 to TRBJ1-4; D is unclear. In germline, CDR1 is SQVTM, CDR2 ANQGSEA. This CDR3 comprises 12 residues. V was trimmed by 0 bases and J by 7 bases, leaving 6 bases between them. The CDR3 protein is CSVEDEGEKLFF. The CDR3 nucleotides are TGCAGCGTTGAAGATGAAGGTGAAAAACTGTTTTTT.

The chain employs TRBV4-3 and TRBJ1-4, with D uncertain. This CDR3 spans 14 amino acids. Germline CDR1 LGHNA, CDR2 YSLEER. V lost 4 bases and J 4 bases, leaving 10 bases between the germline ends. In DNA form, the CDR3 reads TGCGCCAGCAGCCCGCAGGAGCGTAATGAAAAACTGTTTTTT. Translated: CASSPQERNEKLFF.

This clonotype was detected once. V is TRBV6-5 and J is TRBJ2-4; TRBD2 matches 10 bases. The CDR3 extends over 17 amino acids. The J segment lost 1 base and the V segment lost 2 bases, leaving 5 bases of the junction unmatched. Germline V CDR1 and CDR2: MNHEY, SVGAGI. The CDR3 sequence is CASSYSGGAGAKNIQYF. The CDR3 DNA reads TGTGCCAGCAGTTACAGCGGGGGGGCTGGGGCCAAAAACATTCAGTACTTC.